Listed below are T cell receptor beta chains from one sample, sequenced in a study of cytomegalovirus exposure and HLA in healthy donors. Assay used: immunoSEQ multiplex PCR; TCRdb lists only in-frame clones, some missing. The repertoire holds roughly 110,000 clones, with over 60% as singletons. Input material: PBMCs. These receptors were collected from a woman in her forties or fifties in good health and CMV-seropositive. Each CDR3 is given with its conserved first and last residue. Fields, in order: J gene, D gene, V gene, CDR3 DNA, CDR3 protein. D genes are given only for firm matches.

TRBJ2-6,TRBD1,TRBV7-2,TGTGCCAGCATCCCCAGGGGGCGGCGAACCTCTGGGGCCAACGTCCTGACTTTC,CASIPRGRRTSGANVLTF
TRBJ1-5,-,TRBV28,TGTGCTAGCGAGGGTCCAGGTCAGCCCCAGCATTTT,CASEGPGQPQHF
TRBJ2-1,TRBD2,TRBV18,TGTGCCAGCTCACCCGGGAGGTACAATGAGCAGTTCTTC,CASSPGRYNEQFF
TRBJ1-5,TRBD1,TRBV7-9,TGTGCCAGCAGCTTAGGGGCAGGGGGAGGTCAGCCCCAGCATTTT,CASSLGAGGGQPQHF
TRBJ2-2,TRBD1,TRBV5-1,TGCGCCAGCAGCTTGGCCCCGACAGGGGTCGGCGGGGAGCTGTTTTTT,CASSLAPTGVGGELFF
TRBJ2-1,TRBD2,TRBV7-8,TGTGCCAGCAGCCTTCAGAGAAGCGGGGGGCCCAATGAGCAGTTCTTC,CASSLQRSGGPNEQFF
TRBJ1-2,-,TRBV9,TGTGCCAGCAGCTCCCACAGGGGCTACACCTTC,CASSSHRGYTF
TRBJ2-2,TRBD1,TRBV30,TGTGCCTTAAGACAGGGGGCGGGCACCGGGGAGCTGTTTTTT,CALRQGAGTGELFF
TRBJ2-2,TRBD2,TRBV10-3,TGTGCCATCCGTAGCGGGACGAACACCGGGGAGCTGTTTTTT,CAIRSGTNTGELFF
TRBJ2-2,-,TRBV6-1,TGTGCCAGCAGTGAAGTTCAACAGGGCTCGGGGGAGCTGTTTTTT,CASSEVQQGSGELFF
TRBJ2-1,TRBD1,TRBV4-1,TGCGCCAGCGCGAGGACAGGGGGTGAGCAGTTCTTC,CASARTGGEQFF
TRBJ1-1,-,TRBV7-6,TGTGCCAGCAGCTCGACAGGGAACACTGAAGCTTTCTTT,CASSSTGNTEAFF
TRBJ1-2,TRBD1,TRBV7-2,TGTGCCAGCAGCAGCCCCGGGACAGGGAACTATGGCTACACCTTC,CASSSPGTGNYGYTF
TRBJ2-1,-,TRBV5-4,TGTGCCAGCAGCTTGGAACAACACAATGAGCAGTTCTTC,CASSLEQHNEQFF
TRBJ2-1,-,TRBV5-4,TGTGCCAGCAGCTTGGGGCTAGCCGACAATGAGCAGTTCTTC,CASSLGLADNEQFF